This TCR beta chain was sequenced during a study of blood T cells in healthy people across ages. The trim removed 6 bases at V and 0 bases at J, leaving 4 bases unmatched. The CDR3 loop spans 13 amino acids. Germline CDR1 DFQATT, CDR2 SNEGSKA (reference sequence). The use of a sample-barcoded 5' primer and a J-beta primer mix characterized a second PCR of roughly 6 to 11 cycles. TCRdb itself ran the 5' RACE reads through MiXCR, one entry per CDR3 protein. The sample consists of fewer than 2 million distinct CDR3 sequences, roughly two fifths of them appearing once. Total RNA, at least 5.5 micrograms per sample, came from PBMCs.

Sequenced sample: blood. The chain uses TRBV20-1 and TRBJ2-7, with 8 bases that match TRBD2. The receptor was derived from a human donor in good health. The chain's CDR3 is CSAALAASYEQYF. The CDR3 bases are TGCAGTGCCGCACTAGCGGCCTCCTACGAGCAGTACTTC.